This TCR beta chain was documented in a study of CD8 T cells in ankylosing spondylitis. Notes on the study in general: Among TCR beta sequences, a motif of 7 to 9 highly homologous variants appeared characteristic of ankylosing spondylitis blood.

With molecular barcodes, quantitative 5'-RACE was used to make the TCR beta libraries. TCRdb reprocessed the 5' RACE reads with MiXCR, giving one entry per CDR3 protein. This sample yields roughly 400,000 distinct CDR3 sequences, of which around 24% are seen a single time; approximately 15% belongs to the top ten. With V trimmed by 2 bases and J by 6 bases, 7 bases remained unmatched. Germline V gives CDR1 SGHRS, CDR2 YFSETQ. The length of the CDR3 is 15 residues. This clonotype was detected only a few times. Its antigen is undetermined. The rearrangement joins TRBV5-1 to TRBJ2-1; TRBD2 matches 8 bases. This TCR was sampled from a male donor with ankylosing spondylitis. The source material was blood, either unsorted or a sorted T cell fraction (not recorded which). The CDR3 is CASSFAAGGPNEQFF. CDR3 nucleotides: TGCGCCAGCAGCTTCGCCGCGGGAGGCCCCAATGAGCAGTTCTTC.